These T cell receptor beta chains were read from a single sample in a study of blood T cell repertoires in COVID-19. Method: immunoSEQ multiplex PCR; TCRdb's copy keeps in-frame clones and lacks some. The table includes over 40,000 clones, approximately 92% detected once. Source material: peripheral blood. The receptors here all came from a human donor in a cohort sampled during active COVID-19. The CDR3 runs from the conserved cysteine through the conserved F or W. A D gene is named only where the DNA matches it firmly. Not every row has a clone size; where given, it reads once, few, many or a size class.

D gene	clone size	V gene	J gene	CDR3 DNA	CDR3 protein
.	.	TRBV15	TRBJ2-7	TGTGCCACCAGCAGAGGTTCTCAGGGCAACGAGCAGTACTTC	CATSRGSQGNEQYF
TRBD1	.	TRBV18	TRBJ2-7	TGTGCCAGCTCACCATCAGGGACAGCCTACGAGCAGTACTTC	CASSPSGTAYEQYF
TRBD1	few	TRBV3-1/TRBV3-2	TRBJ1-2	TGTGCCAGCAGCCACCGGACAGGGAATCATGGCTACACCTTC	CASSHRTGNHGYTF
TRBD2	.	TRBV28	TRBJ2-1	TGTGCCAGCAGTGCGCGCGGGGGGGTCTCCTACAATGAGCAGTTCTTC	CASSARGGVSYNEQFF
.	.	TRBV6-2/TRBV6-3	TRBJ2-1	TGTGCCAGCAGTCAAAACTCGGTACTCTCCTACAATGAGCAGTTCTTC	CASSQNSVLSYNEQFF
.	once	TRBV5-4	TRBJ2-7	TGTGCCAGCAGCCCTGACCCACAGGGAGGGGGCTACGAGCAGTACTTC	CASSPDPQGGGYEQYF
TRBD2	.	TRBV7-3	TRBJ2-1	TGTGCCAGCAGCTTAACTGACACTTGGACTAGCGGGTGGAGTGAGCAGTTCTTC	CASSLTDTWTSGWSEQFF
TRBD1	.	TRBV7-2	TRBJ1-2	TGTGCCAGCAGCTTAGGTTTACAGGGGGGCGGCTACACCTTC	CASSLGLQGGGYTF
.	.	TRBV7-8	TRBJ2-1	TGTGCCAGCAGCCCCGGAACCCGGGACATCGAGCAGTTCTTC	CASSPGTRDIEQFF
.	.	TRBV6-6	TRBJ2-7	TGTGCCAGCAGTAGGGGACACGTTGACTGGTACGAGCAGTACTTC	CASSRGHVDWYEQYF
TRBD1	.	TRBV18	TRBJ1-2	TGTGCCAGCTCACCCGGCCAGGGGGTTTATAACTATGGCTACACCTTC	CASSPGQGVYNYGYTF
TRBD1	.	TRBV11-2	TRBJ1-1	TGTGCCAGCAGGCGAGAACAGGGGAACGGTGAAGCTTTCTTT	CASRREQGNGEAFF
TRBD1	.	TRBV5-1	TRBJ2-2	TGCGCCAGCAGCTTGGGGACAGGGGGTATCACCGGGGAGCTGTTTTTT	CASSLGTGGITGELFF
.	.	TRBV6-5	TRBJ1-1	TGTGCCAGCAGGGGCACAGGGAACACTGAAGCTTTCTTT	CASRGTGNTEAFF
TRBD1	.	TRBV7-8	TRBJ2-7	TGTGCCAGCAGCTCCGCCCGGACAGGGACTCCCGGGGGGCAGTACTTC	CASSSARTGTPGGQYF
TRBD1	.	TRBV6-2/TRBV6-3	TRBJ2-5	TGTGCCAGCAGTAAGGGACAGTTTCGGGAGACCCAGTACTTC	CASSKGQFRETQYF
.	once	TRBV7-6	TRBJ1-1	TGTGCCAGCAGCTTAGGGTCGGGGACTGAAGCTTTCTTT	CASSLGSGTEAFF
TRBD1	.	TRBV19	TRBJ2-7	TGTGCCAGTAGTATAGGTACAGGGGGCTATACCTACGAGCAGTACTTC	CASSIGTGGYTYEQYF
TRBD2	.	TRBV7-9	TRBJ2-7	TGTGCCAGCAGCTTAGGTTTGGGACTAGCGGGTTCCTACGAGCAGTACTTC	CASSLGLGLAGSYEQYF
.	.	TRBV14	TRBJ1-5	TGTGCCAGCAGCCTCATCGTCCGTATCGAGGGGGTTAATAGCAATCAGCCCCAGCATTTT	CASSLIVRIEGVNSNQPQHF
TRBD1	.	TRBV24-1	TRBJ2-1	TGTGCCACCAGTGACCGGGACAGCAATGAGCAGTTCTTC	CATSDRDSNEQFF
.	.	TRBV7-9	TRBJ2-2	TGTGCCAGCAGCTTAGATACAGACACCGGGGAGCTGTTTTTT	CASSLDTDTGELFF
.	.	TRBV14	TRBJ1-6	TGTGCCAGCAGCTCCCGGGACACTCTCACCCTCCACTTT	CASSSRDTLTLHF
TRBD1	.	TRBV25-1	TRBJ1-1	TGTGCCAGCAGTGTACAGGGGGGGGACACTGAAGCTTTCTTT	CASSVQGGDTEAFF
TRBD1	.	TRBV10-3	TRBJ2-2	TGTGCCATCAGTGCTCCAGGGGGAAACACCGGGGAGCTGTTTTTT	CAISAPGGNTGELFF
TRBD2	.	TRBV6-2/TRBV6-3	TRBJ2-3	TGTGCCAGCAGTTACTCGCCCTATCTAGCGGGAAACACAGATACGCAGTATTTT	CASSYSPYLAGNTDTQYF
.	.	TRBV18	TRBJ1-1	TGTGCCAGCTCACTACAGTATGAAGCTTTCTTT	CASSLQYEAFF
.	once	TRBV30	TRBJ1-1	TGTGCCTGGAGTATTACAGGGATACAAGCTTTCTTT	CAWSITGIQAFF
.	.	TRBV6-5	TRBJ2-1	TGTGCCAGCAGTTTTCGGACTGTCCCCTACAATGAGCAGTTCTTC	CASSFRTVPYNEQFF
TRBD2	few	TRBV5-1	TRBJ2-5	TGCGCCAGCAGCCCTACTAGCGGGAGGCCCGTAATTCAAGAGACCCAGTACTTC	CASSPTSGRPVIQETQYF
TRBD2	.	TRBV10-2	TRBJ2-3	TGCGCCAGCAGTTCCCCCGGACTAGCGGGTGTAACAGATACGCAGTATTTT	CASSSPGLAGVTDTQYF
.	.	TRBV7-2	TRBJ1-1	TGTGCCAGCAGCTTACCGGTATTGACTGAAGCTTTCTTT	CASSLPVLTEAFF
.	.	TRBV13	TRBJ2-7	TGTGCCAGCAGCTTAACCAGGACCACAGGCGGGCAGTACTTC	CASSLTRTTGGQYF
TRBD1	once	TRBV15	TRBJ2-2	TGTGCCACCAGCACTCGGGACAGGGGGAACACCGGGGAGCTGTTTTTT	CATSTRDRGNTGELFF
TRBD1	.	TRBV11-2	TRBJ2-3	TGTGCCAGCAGGATGACAGGGCACACAGATACGCAGTATTTT	CASRMTGHTDTQYF
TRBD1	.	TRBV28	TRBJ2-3	TGTGCCAGCAGTTTAGGGAACAGGGGCCTCACAGATACGCAGTATTTT	CASSLGNRGLTDTQYF
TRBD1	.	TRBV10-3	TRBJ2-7	TGTGCCATCAGTGAAATCCGGACAGGAGGTGGGCAGTACTTC	CAISEIRTGGGQYF
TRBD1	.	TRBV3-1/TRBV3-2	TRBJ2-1	TGTGCCAGCAGGAGGGACAGTGACAATGAGCAGTTCTTC	CASRRDSDNEQFF
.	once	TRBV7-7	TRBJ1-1	TGTGCCAGCAGCCCAATGACAGGATCGAACACTGAAGCTTTCTTT	CASSPMTGSNTEAFF
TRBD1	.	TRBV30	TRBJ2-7	TGTGCCTGGAACCGGGACAGGGTCTACGAGCAGTACTTC	CAWNRDRVYEQYF
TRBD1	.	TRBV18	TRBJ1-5	TGTGCCAGCTCACCAGGGCAGGGGGACAATCAGCCCCAGCATTTT	CASSPGQGDNQPQHF
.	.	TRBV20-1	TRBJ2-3	TGCAGTGCTAGTGCGAACTCCGGTCCCACAGATACGCAGTATTTT	CSASANSGPTDTQYF
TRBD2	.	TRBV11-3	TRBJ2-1	TGTGCCAGCAGCCCTAGCGGGACGTCCTACAATGAGCAGTTCTTC	CASSPSGTSYNEQFF
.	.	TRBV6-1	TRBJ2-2	TGTGCCAGCAGTGTTGAATGGGGGACTAACACCGGGGAGCTGTTTTTT	CASSVEWGTNTGELFF
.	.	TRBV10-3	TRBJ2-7	TGTGCCATCAAGAACTTCGGACAGCCTGGGGAGCAGTACTTC	CAIKNFGQPGEQYF
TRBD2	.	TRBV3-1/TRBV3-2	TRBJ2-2	TGTGCCAGCAGCCCCCCCCTAGCGGGAGATGGGGAGCTGTTTTTT	CASSPPLAGDGELFF
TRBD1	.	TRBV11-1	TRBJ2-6	TGTGCCAGCAGCGGGACAGGGGACTCTGGGGCCAACGTCCTGACTTTC	CASSGTGDSGANVLTF
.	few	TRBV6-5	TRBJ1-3	TGTGCCAGCAAGGAGGGACTTCGGATGGGGGCCATATATTTT	CASKEGLRMGAIYF
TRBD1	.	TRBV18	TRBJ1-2	TGTGCCAGCTCCCCGACAGGGGGCTCTGTGATCTATGGCTACACCTTC	CASSPTGGSVIYGYTF
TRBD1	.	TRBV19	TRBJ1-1	TGTGCCAGTAGTATCGGGGACAGCCTGAACACTGAAGCTTTCTTT	CASSIGDSLNTEAFF
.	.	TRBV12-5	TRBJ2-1	TGTGCTAGTGGTTATTCCCGCTCCTACAATGAGCAGTTCTTC	CASGYSRSYNEQFF
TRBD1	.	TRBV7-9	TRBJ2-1	TGTGCCAGCAGCTTATCTCCGGGACAGGGGGTCGGCTACAATGAGCAGTTCTTC	CASSLSPGQGVGYNEQFF
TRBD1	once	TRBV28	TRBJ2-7	TGTGCCAGCAGTACTACCCCGGGACAGGGCCTCCACGAGCAGTACTTC	CASSTTPGQGLHEQYF
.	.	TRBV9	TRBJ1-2	TGTGCCAGCAGCGGGGGGGACCTAAAAGGTGGCTACACCTTC	CASSGGDLKGGYTF
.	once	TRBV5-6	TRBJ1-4	TGTGCCAGCAGCTCTGCCGTACGAACAAATGAAAAACTGTTTTTT	CASSSAVRTNEKLFF
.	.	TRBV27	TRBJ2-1	TGTGCCACCGGAGAGGAGAATGAGCAGTTCTTC	CATGEENEQFF
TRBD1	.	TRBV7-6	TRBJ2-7	TGTGCCAGCAGCCCCCGGGACAGGGGCGAGCAGTACTTC	CASSPRDRGEQYF
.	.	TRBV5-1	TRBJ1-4	TGCGCCAGCAGCTACCTGGGGGCGCCTAATGAAAAACTGTTTTTT	CASSYLGAPNEKLFF
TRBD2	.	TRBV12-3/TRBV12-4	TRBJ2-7	TGTGCCAGTAGCGGGAGGGGCTACGAGCAGTACTTC	CASSGRGYEQYF
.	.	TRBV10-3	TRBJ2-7	TGTGCCATCAGTGACCCCTCAGGCGGGGCCTCCTACGAGCAGTACTTC	CAISDPSGGASYEQYF